The T cell receptor (beta chain) under discussion was sequenced for a study of blood T cell repertoires in COVID-19. In the study overall: The samples span acute and convalescent COVID-19 from the United States, Italy and Spain. T cells, B-cell-depleted T cells, or PBMCs supplied cDNA or gDNA.

In the authors' workflow: Reference gene primer amplification gave nucleated cell count estimates. The repertoire was sequenced with immunoSEQ multiplex PCR; TCRdb's copy has only in-frame clones and lacks some. That table gives V, J and clone size, and the DNA gave D and trimming. The table shows 60,000 or so clones, with 70% to 90% occurring only once. This CDR3 comprises 17 residues. The germline gives CDR1 MGHRA, CDR2 YSYEKL. V lost 1 base and J lost 1, with 14 bases in between. This rearrangement joins TRBV4-1 to TRBJ1-5; D unresolved. The sample comprised peripheral blood. The clonotype originates from a man aged 55 to 69 with acute or convalescent COVID-19. CDR3 DNA sequence: TGCGCCAGCAGCCAAGGGGTTGGAGGGCTCAGCAATCAGCCCCAGCATTTT. Translation gives CASSQGVGGLSNQPQHF.